This entry lists 21 T cell receptor beta chains sequenced from one sample in a study of cytomegalovirus exposure and HLA in healthy donors. Amplification used 60 Vbeta primers and 13 Jbeta primers. TCRdb keeps only in-frame clones here, not all; method: immunoSEQ multiplex PCR. This sample yields 270,000 or so clones, of which nearly 95% are seen a single time; 1.7% belongs to the top ten. The sample was PBMCs. Receptors originate from a girl aged 2-10 years in good health and CMV-seronegative.

Comments on this clone: Mismatch with germline at one junction end may stem from a read error. This chain uses TRBV7-7 with TRBJ2-2; the D is unclear. Germline lookup yields CDR1 SSHAT and CDR2 FNYEAQ (reference sequence). The CDR3 extends over 13 amino acids. The CDR3 reads CASSSMEPGELFF. In DNA form, the CDR3 reads TGTGCTAGCAGCTCTATGGAGCCCGGGGAGCTGTTTTTT.

The V and J genes are TRBV5-1 and TRBJ2-3; TRBD2 agrees at 7 bases. V was clipped by 5 bases and J by 6 bases; unmatched bases: 12. This CDR3 contains 15 residues. Germline V gives CDR1 SGHRS, CDR2 YFSETQ. The DNA of the CDR3 is TGCGCCAGCAGATCCCTTTCGGGGGGAGTCGATACGCAGTATTTT. This encodes CASRSLSGGVDTQYF.

The gene calls are TRBV7-3 and TRBJ2-5, with 12 bases that match TRBD2. This CDR3 spans 17 amino acids. Germline assignment: CDR1 SGHTA and CDR2 FQGTGA. With V trimmed by 0 bases and J by 5 bases, 7 bases remained unmatched. CDR3 nucleotide sequence: TGTGCCAGCAGCTTAACCTCGCTAGCGGGGGGGCGTGAGACCCAGTACTTC. Protein sequence: CASSLTSLAGGRETQYF.

The gene calls are TRBV27 and TRBJ2-1, with 13 nucleotides matching TRBD2. This CDR3 contains 14 residues. Unmatched junction bases numbered 8, after V lost 8 bases and J lost 10 bases. Per germline, CDR1 MNHEY and CDR2 SMNVEV (reference sequence). CDR3 bases: TGTGCCAGCGCCGGACTAGCGGGAGTAGACGAGCAGTTCTTC. The encoded protein is CASAGLAGVDEQFF.

The chain has TRBV27 and TRBJ1-2; 8 bases match TRBD1. The germline V gene encodes CDR1 MNHEY and CDR2 SMNVEV (reference sequence). The CDR3 consists of 14 residues. Trimming removed 5 bases from V and 6 bases from J; junction bases left unmatched: 8. CDR3 in DNA: TGTGCCAGCAGTGTGACAGGGGTTAGTAATGGCTACACCTTC. It encodes CASSVTGVSNGYTF.

In nucleotides, the CDR3 is TGTGCCAGCAGTTTAATTAGTTCCTACGAGCAGTACTTC. Protein sequence: CASSLISSYEQYF. V usage is TRBV27 and J usage is TRBJ2-7; the D is unclear. V gave up 2 bases and J gave up 1 base, with 6 bases separating them. Germline V gives CDR1 MNHEY, CDR2 SMNVEV (reference sequence). The CDR3 is made up of 13 amino acids.

V gene TRBV10-1 combines with J gene TRBJ2-3; D is ambiguous. Germline CDR1 and CDR2: WNHNN and SYGVQD (reference sequence). CDR3 length equals 17 residues. The V gene lost 0 bases and the J gene lost 1 base, with 14 bases spanning the gap. Here the CDR3 reads CASSESALLGGTDTQYF. The CDR3 DNA follows: TGCGCCAGCAGTGAGTCGGCGCTCCTAGGTGGCACAGATACGCAGTATTTT.

This chain uses TRBV11-2 with TRBJ2-7; 7 nucleotides line up with TRBD1. V lost 5 bases, J lost 5 bases, and 9 bases stayed unmatched. The CDR3 runs 14 residues. Per germline, CDR1 SGHAT and CDR2 FQNNGV. DNA for the CDR3: TGTGCCAGCAGCCCCAGGGACAGTATTCACGAGCAGTACTTC. Translating it yields CASSPRDSIHEQYF.

The chain couples TRBV29-1 to TRBJ2-1; TRBD2 matches at 7 bases. The germline gives CDR1 SQVTM, CDR2 ANQGSEA. The ends lost 4 bases at V and 3 bases at J; junction bases unmatched: 3. CDR3 length: 13 residues. The CDR3 sequence: CSVAGTNYNEQFF. CDR3 nucleotide sequence: TGCAGCGTTGCCGGGACTAACTACAATGAGCAGTTCTTC.

The chain uses TRBV15 and TRBJ2-3; 8 bases align to TRBD2. Trimming cost V 8 bases and J 1 base; bases outside gene matches: 5. The CDR3 covers 14 residues. Germline V lookup: CDR1 LNHNV, CDR2 YYDKDF (reference sequence). CDR3 sequence reads: CATRGGPRTDTQYF. Written as DNA, the CDR3 is TGTGCCACCCGGGGGGGACCTCGCACAGATACGCAGTATTTT.

The chain recombines TRBV6-5 with TRBJ1-4; 10 positions match TRBD1. CDR1 is MNHEY and CDR2 is SVGAGI in the germline V gene. Trimming cost V 6 bases and J 6 bases; bases outside gene matches: 4. CDR3 size: 14 residues. The CDR3 DNA follows: TGTGCCAGCAGCCGGGACAGGGGAGATGAAAAACTGTTTTTT. Protein sequence: CASSRDRGDEKLFF.

The chain joins TRBV30 to TRBJ1-2, with D possibly TRBD1 on 5 matching bases. The CDR3 runs 11 residues. The ends were cut back, 7 bases at V and 4 bases at J, with 10 bases in the middle. The germline gives CDR1 GTSNPN, CDR2 SVGIG (reference sequence). Here the CDR3 DNA reads TGTGCCTTGGGTCAGGGCTATGGCTACACCTTC. Protein sequence: CALGQGYGYTF.

The chain links TRBV5-5 to TRBJ1-4; TRBD1 agrees at 7 bases. Germline V gene lookup returns CDR1 SGHKS and CDR2 YYEKEE (reference sequence). V gave up 4 bases and J gave up 7 bases; unmatched junction bases: 10. This CDR3 region has 15 residues. This CDR3 reads CASSPEGARGEKLFF. CDR3 bases: TGTGCCAGCAGCCCTGAGGGGGCAAGGGGTGAAAAACTGTTTTTT.

The chain uses TRBV7-9 and TRBJ1-4; D perhaps matches TRBD1 (5 bases). The CDR3 runs 16 residues. With 4 bases removed from V and 11 bases from J, the gap between germline ends came to 23 bases. Germline CDR1 reads SEHNR; CDR2 reads FQNEAQ (reference sequence). DNA for the CDR3: TGTGCCAGCAGCTCCTACGAGACACAGGAATCCGTGAAACTGTTTTTT. The encoded protein is CASSSYETQESVKLFF.

This clone has just a few counts. V usage is TRBV27 and J usage is TRBJ2-6; 7 bases line up with TRBD1. CDR1 MNHEY and CDR2 SMNVEV come from the germline V gene (reference sequence). The CDR3 contains 15 residues. V lost 8 bases, J lost 2 bases, and 6 bases stayed unmatched. CDR3 residues: CASRNQGAGANVLTF. The CDR3 DNA reads TGTGCCAGCCGTAATCAGGGGGCTGGGGCCAACGTCCTGACTTTC.

The genes are TRBV10-3 and TRBJ1-2, with a weak D call TRBD1 (6 bases). Germline V gene lookup returns CDR1 ENHRY and CDR2 SYGVKD. Trimming took off 8 bases at V and 0 bases at J, with 16 bases between the two ends. The CDR3 sequence is 15 residues long. The DNA of the CDR3 is TGTGCCATCCTAGGACAGCTGGCGGCTAACTATGGCTACACCTTC. It translates to CAILGQLAANYGYTF.

The chain combines TRBV6-1 with TRBJ2-2; D may be TRBD1 (6 bases). Germline V gives CDR1 MNHNS, CDR2 SASEGT. This CDR3 is 14 amino acids long. Trimming took 7 bases from V and 4 from J, leaving 13 bases between them. The CDR3 nucleotides read TGTGCCAGCATGGGCGGACAGCCCACCGGGGAGCTGTTTTTT. Translated: CASMGGQPTGELFF.

The chain has TRBV28 and TRBJ2-5; 7 positions agree with TRBD1. Per the germline V gene, CDR1 is MDHEN and CDR2 is SYDVKM. This CDR3 is 13 amino acids long. The trim removed 6 bases at V and 4 bases at J, leaving 5 bases unmatched. The CDR3 region has the DNA TGTGCCAGCAGAAACCGGGACAGAGAGACCCAGTACTTC. It yields the protein CASRNRDRETQYF.

The chain combines TRBV7-6 with TRBJ2-5, with 7 bases that match TRBD2. CDR3 length: 15 amino acids. V was clipped by 1 base and J by 1 base; unmatched bases: 3. Germline-derived CDR1 and CDR2 are SGHVS and FNYEAQ. CDR3 in amino acids: CASSLVGGTQETQYF. CDR3 nucleotides: TGTGCCAGCAGCTTAGTGGGGGGGACCCAAGAGACCCAGTACTTC. The variable domain in full, completed from reference TRBV7-6 and TRBJ2-5, reads GAGVSQSPRYKVTKRGQDVALRCDPISGHVSLYWYRQALGQGPEFLTYFNYEAQQDKSGLPNDRFSAERPEGSISTLTIQRTEQRDSAMYRCASSLVGGTQETQYFGPGTRLLVL.

CDR3 sequence (DNA): TGTGCCTGGAGTGTACTAGGGTCAGGATCGACTAGCACAGATACGCAGTATTTT. This gives the protein CAWSVLGSGSTSTDTQYF. This chain joins TRBV30 and TRBJ2-3; maybe TRBD2 (5 bases). The CDR3 spans 18 residues. CDR1 and CDR2 from the germline V gene are GTSNPN and SVGIG (reference sequence). Deletions cut 0 bases from V and 0 bases from J, with 19 bases between.

The rearrangement links TRBV19 to TRBJ2-3; D is perhaps TRBD2 (6 bases). The CDR3 runs 14 residues. Trimming removed 7 bases at V and 6 bases at J, with 17 bases between. Germline V gene lookup returns CDR1 LNHDA and CDR2 SQIVND (reference sequence). The CDR3 sequence is CASMTRAGRDTQYF. The DNA of the CDR3 is TGTGCCAGTATGACTCGTGCAGGGAGGGATACGCAGTATTTT.